The rows below give T cell receptor beta chains drawn from one sample of a study of blood T cell repertoires in COVID-19. Using immunoSEQ multiplex PCR, the repertoire was profiled, and TCRdb retains in-frame clones only, with some absent. Among roughly 250,000 clones listed, approximately 84% were seen once. Sequencing was done on a sample of PBMCs or T cells enriched from blood (not recorded which). The source of these receptors is a woman in her thirties or forties with acute COVID-19. The conserved cysteine and the conserved F or W are not part of the CDR3 here. Each record gives: D gene, CDR3 length, J gene, clone size, V gene, CDR3 protein. The D gene is left open where the match is weak. Some rows mark clone size as missing; the rest say once, few, many or name a class of expanded clone.

NA | 10 | TRBJ2-7 | NA | TRBV6-5 | ASKTETYEQY
TRBD2 | 14 | TRBJ2-1 | NA | TRBV5-6 | ASSSILAGDVNEQF
NA | 10 | TRBJ2-3 | NA | TRBV14 | ASSWTLDTQY
NA | 13 | TRBJ1-1 | NA | TRBV11-3 | ASSLGQAGNTEAF
TRBD2 | 14 | TRBJ2-5 | NA | TRBV7-7 | ASSLEGGRALETQY
NA | 13 | TRBJ1-2 | NA | TRBV9 | ASSVGGASDYGYT
TRBD1 | 12 | TRBJ1-2 | NA | TRBV5-4 | ASSLDPSGGGYT
NA | 13 | TRBJ2-6 | NA | TRBV19 | ASTAPRAGANVLT
TRBD1 | 13 | TRBJ1-2 | NA | TRBV6-1 | ASSDRDRDDYGYT
TRBD1 | 12 | TRBJ1-5 | NA | TRBV20-1 | SASRGPSNQPQH
TRBD1 | 13 | TRBJ2-7 | NA | TRBV3-1/TRBV3-2 | ASSPGTGGIYEQY
TRBD2 | 15 | TRBJ2-7 | few | TRBV7-9 | ASSIRAALAGGSEQY
TRBD2 | 14 | TRBJ2-1 | few | TRBV5-1 | ASSYGSGSRYNEQF
TRBD1 | 13 | TRBJ1-2 | NA | TRBV27 | ASSLYGTEDRGYT
NA | 13 | TRBJ1-2 | NA | TRBV7-8 | ASSSRQVLIYGYT
NA | 11 | TRBJ1-2 | NA | TRBV5-4 | ASNNKTGYGYT
TRBD2 | 17 | TRBJ2-3 | NA | TRBV18 | ASSPPFFRTSGAGDTQY
TRBD1 | 10 | TRBJ2-7 | NA | TRBV29-1 | SIRTGEYEQY
TRBD2 | 14 | TRBJ2-5 | NA | TRBV5-1 | ASSLDAAGGQETQY
NA | 12 | TRBJ1-6 | NA | TRBV27 | ASSGGTRNSPLH
TRBD2 | 13 | TRBJ2-7 | NA | TRBV5-1 | ASSAGTSGLPTRY
NA | 11 | TRBJ1-2 | NA | TRBV30 | AWSGGEDYGYT
NA | 13 | TRBJ2-2 | NA | TRBV5-1 | ASSFTVTETGELF
NA | 10 | TRBJ2-7 | NA | TRBV2 | ASTSGRDEQY
NA | 11 | TRBJ1-2 | NA | TRBV10-3 | AIKKGRDYGYT
NA | 19 | TRBJ2-3 | NA | TRBV24-1 | ATSDLVGAGSPGRDPDTQY
NA | 14 | TRBJ2-7 | NA | TRBV21-1 | ASSKAHGGQSYEQY
NA | 11 | TRBJ1-2 | NA | TRBV5-6 | ASNTYAGEEDT
NA | 12 | TRBJ2-7 | NA | TRBV10-2 | ASSGAGSIYEQY
NA | 11 | TRBJ1-1 | NA | TRBV14 | ASSQDMNTEAF
NA | 13 | TRBJ2-7 | NA | TRBV28 | ASSAPRRHSYEQY
TRBD2 | 11 | TRBJ2-1 | NA | TRBV7-9 | ASSSTSSGEQF
NA | 16 | TRBJ2-7 | NA | TRBV11-2 | ASSLTSGRNWRSYEQY
NA | 15 | TRBJ2-3 | NA | TRBV11-2 | ASSFRGSRYEADTQY
TRBD1 | 12 | TRBJ2-4 | NA | TRBV2 | ASSYQGARDIQY
NA | 14 | TRBJ2-2 | NA | TRBV25-1 | ASSERAGDNTGELF
TRBD1 | 12 | TRBJ1-2 | NA | TRBV14 | ASSPTGTGYGYT
NA | 13 | TRBJ1-2 | NA | TRBV25-1 | ASSEQQKTNYGYT
NA | 14 | TRBJ2-1 | NA | TRBV7-8 | ASSLAPGVTYNEQF
NA | 10 | TRBJ2-7 | NA | TRBV14 | ASSQAPSEQY
NA | 12 | TRBJ2-3 | NA | TRBV4-1 | ASSQDWSSYTQY
TRBD2 | 14 | TRBJ2-2 | NA | TRBV30 | AWKGGASGDTGELF
NA | 12 | TRBJ2-7 | few | TRBV9 | ASSARSSGVEQY
TRBD1 | 13 | TRBJ1-5 | NA | TRBV4-2 | ASSQGTGVDQPQH
TRBD1 | 17 | TRBJ1-6 | NA | TRBV18 | ASSPSGTGGSIDNSPLH
NA | 11 | TRBJ2-7 | few | TRBV12-3/TRBV12-4 | ASSLSRFNEQY
NA | 12 | TRBJ2-1 | once | TRBV12-5 | ASGSHGAYNEQF
NA | 12 | TRBJ2-7 | NA | TRBV5-1 | ASSLDTRAYEQY
NA | 12 | TRBJ2-1 | few | TRBV11-2 | ASSLESGYNEQF
NA | 11 | TRBJ2-5 | NA | TRBV9 | ASSVNPNGDQY
TRBD2 | 12 | TRBJ2-5 | NA | TRBV25-1 | ASCLSGSSETQY
TRBD2 | 15 | TRBJ2-5 | NA | TRBV24-1 | ATSDSWAGGGQETQY
NA | 15 | TRBJ2-1 | once | TRBV10-3 | AIRGTSSGTTYNEQF